This TCR beta chain was profiled in a study of shared clonotypes between healthy human individuals. All of the donors resided in Nashville, Tennessee, and each was a Caucasian adult. Study-wide results and limits: Having only a few donors restricted how much genetic and exposure-history diversity was captured. Rarefaction gave evidence that sorted-subset sequencing remained incomplete despite large depth.

The CDR3 covers 14 residues. Germline CDR1 is KGHSH and CDR2 is LQKENI. Losses at the gene ends were 5 bases for V and 6 bases for J; bases not matched to a gene: 7. The sample holds one count of this clone. The antigen is not known. Execution of the assay was at deep level. Only in-frame clones appear in the TCRdb table, and some are missing; sequencing was by immunoSEQ multiplex PCR. The data show around 88,000 clones, with over 60% seen just once and around half held by the top ten. This clonotype originated in a man aged 30 to 45 in good health. The chain joins TRBV18 to TRBJ1-2; 9 nucleotides agree with TRBD1. The material sequenced was memory CD8+ T cells sorted from blood. Indicated subset: CD45RO+ cells pooled with CCR7-negative TemRA cells. The CDR3 DNA sequence: TGTGCCAGCTCATCCCAACAGGGGGCCCATGGCTACACCTTC. Protein product: CASSSQQGAHGYTF.